The clone carrying this T cell receptor beta chain is categorized as medium-sized. Antigen specificity is unknown. This specimen belongs to a study of vaccination effects on CD4 cells after COVID-19. In the study overall: The second dose preceded post-vaccine samples by a median of 72 days.

The ViraFEST assay expanded antigen-specific CD4+ T cells with viral peptide pools before sequencing. Researchers isolated CD4+ T cells once approximately ten days of culture had elapsed. Everyone in the study got two shots of either the BNT162b2 or mRNA-1273 vaccine. Neither prior SARS-CoV-2 infection nor positive nucleocapsid antibodies were present in the vaccine recipients. Sequencing used immunoSEQ multiplex PCR; TCRdb keeps in-frame clones, though not all of them. The sample consists of some 30,000 clones, about two thirds of them appearing once. This specimen consisted of CD4+ T cells from PBMCs cultured with SARS-CoV-2 spike peptides, obtained after COVID-19 vaccination. This TCR came from a human donor who received a COVID-19 vaccine.

In nucleotides, the CDR3 is TGCGCCAGCAGCTCCCAAACAGAAGCTTTCTTT. It codes for CASSSQTEAFF. The chain uses TRBV5-1 and TRBJ1-1; no firm D call. Germline CDR1 SGHRS, CDR2 YFSETQ. The CDR3 runs to 11 residues. V dropped 3 bases and J dropped 8 bases, with 8 bases sitting between them.